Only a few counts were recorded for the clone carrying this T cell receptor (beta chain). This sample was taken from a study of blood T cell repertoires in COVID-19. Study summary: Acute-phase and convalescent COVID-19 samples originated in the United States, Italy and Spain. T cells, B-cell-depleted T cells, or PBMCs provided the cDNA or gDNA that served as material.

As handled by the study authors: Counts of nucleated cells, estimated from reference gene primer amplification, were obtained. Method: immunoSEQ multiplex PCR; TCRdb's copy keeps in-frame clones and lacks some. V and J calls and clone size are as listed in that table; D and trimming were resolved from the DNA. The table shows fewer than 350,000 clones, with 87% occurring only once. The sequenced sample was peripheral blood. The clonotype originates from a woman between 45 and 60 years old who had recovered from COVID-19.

The CDR3 region is CASSISGNSGANVLTF. CDR3 DNA: TGTGCCAGTAGTATATCCGGGAACTCTGGGGCCAACGTCCTGACTTTC. This chain links TRBV19 with TRBJ2-6; tentative D call: TRBD2 (5 bases). Germline V gene data show CDR1 as LNHDA and CDR2 as SQIVND (reference sequence). CDR3 size: 16 residues. Trimming stripped 2 bases from V and 0 bases from J, with 8 bases between.